This note documents a single T cell receptor beta chain sequence. The antigen is undetermined. The same CDR3 can be traced to other DNA sequences in this sample. The data belong to a study of shared clonotypes between healthy human individuals. The study, taken as a whole, reports: In this cohort, only blood was sampled, and tissue repertoires likely differ.

Replicate PCRs for unsorted PBMC used around 280 ng DNA (about 30,000 T cell genomes). Produced via immunoSEQ multiplex PCR; TCRdb's table is partial and in-frame only. The sample shows fewer than 650,000 clones, over 65% of them seen only once. The CDR3 is made up of 10 amino acids. V lost 1 base, J lost 3 bases, and 1 base lay in between. CDR1 DFQATT and CDR2 SNEGSKA come from the germline V gene (reference sequence). Genomic DNA from unsorted samples was obtained from 70 million to 90 million PBMCs (per sample). The chain uses TRBV20-1 and TRBJ2-7; D is undetermined. The receptor was isolated from a woman between 40 and 50 years old in good health. Some clones in this sample may be carry-over from other donors' samples. The sequenced sample was PBMCs. The CDR3 bases are TGCAGTGCTAGAGTCTACGAGCAGTACTTC. This translates into CSARVYEQYF.